Listed below are T cell receptor beta chains from one sample, sequenced in a study of blood T cell repertoires in COVID-19. Some clones are missing from TCRdb's copy, which holds only in-frame ones; the method was immunoSEQ multiplex PCR. The sample shows hundreds of thousands of clones, more than 85% of them seen only once. The specimen sequenced was peripheral blood. The receptor set was obtained from a human donor in a cohort sampled during active COVID-19. Both conserved end residues are part of each CDR3. Each record gives: J gene, clone size, CDR3 length, D gene, V gene, CDR3 protein, CDR3 DNA. D genes are given only for firm matches. Only some rows state a clone size, as once, few, many or a class for expanded clones.

TRBJ1-5,.,14,.,TRBV11-2,CASSLTGSNQPQHF,TGTGCCAGCAGCTTAACAGGGAGCAATCAGCCCCAGCATTTT
TRBJ2-1,.,17,TRBD2,TRBV28,CASHPLILTSGKNEQFF,TGTGCCAGTCACCCACTTATCTTGACTAGCGGGAAAAATGAGCAGTTCTTC
TRBJ2-2,few,13,TRBD2,TRBV5-1,CASSGTSAGELFF,TGCGCCAGCAGCGGGACTAGCGCCGGGGAGCTGTTTTTT
TRBJ2-2,.,16,TRBD2,TRBV10-1,CASSESSGSSAGELFF,TGCGCCAGCAGTGAGAGTAGCGGGAGCTCGGCCGGGGAGCTGTTTTTT
TRBJ2-3,.,15,TRBD1,TRBV5-1,CASRRAGTGGDTQYF,TGCGCCAGCAGAAGGGCGGGGACAGGGGGAGATACGCAGTATTTT
TRBJ1-3,.,14,.,TRBV5-6,CASSQLYSGNTIYF,TGTGCCAGCAGCCAACTATACTCTGGAAACACCATATATTTT
TRBJ1-1,.,15,.,TRBV7-9,CASSSLGDGSTEAFF,TGTGCCAGCAGCTCGCTGGGCGACGGCAGCACTGAAGCTTTCTTT
TRBJ2-5,.,13,.,TRBV27,CASNTKVWETQYF,TGTGCCAGCAACACTAAGGTATGGGAGACCCAGTACTTC
TRBJ1-2,few,17,.,TRBV19,CASSIDNLPQEAYGYTF,TGTGCCAGTAGTATAGACAACCTACCTCAGGAAGCCTATGGCTACACCTTC
TRBJ2-7,.,15,.,TRBV3-1/TRBV3-2,CASSPTGTAGYEQYF,TGTGCCAGCAGCCCAACCGGGACGGCGGGATACGAGCAGTACTTC
TRBJ1-1,.,13,.,TRBV5-1,CASSLMDSPEAFF,TGCGCCAGCAGCCTAATGGACAGCCCTGAAGCTTTCTTT
TRBJ2-3,.,18,TRBD2,TRBV20-1,CSASASAGGSLSTDTQYF,TGCAGTGCTAGTGCTTCAGCGGGGGGGTCCCTCAGCACAGATACGCAGTATTTT
TRBJ2-3,.,13,.,TRBV6-5,CASAGGLGDTQYF,TGTGCCAGCGCTGGGGGACTGGGGGATACGCAGTATTTT
TRBJ1-6,.,15,.,TRBV4-2,CASSQEDSSNSPLHF,TGTGCCAGCAGCCAGGAGGACAGCTCAAATTCACCCCTCCACTTT
TRBJ2-5,.,15,TRBD2,TRBV7-8,CASIPLAGGQKTQYF,TGTGCCAGCATTCCCTTAGCGGGAGGTCAAAAGACCCAGTACTTC
TRBJ2-1,.,13,.,TRBV6-4,CASSLTGTKEQFF,TGTGCCAGCAGTTTGACAGGAACCAAGGAGCAGTTCTTC
TRBJ1-1,many,15,.,TRBV3-1/TRBV3-2,CASSQDLGGNTEAFF,TGTGCCAGCAGCCAAGATCTTGGAGGGAACACTGAAGCTTTCTTT
TRBJ2-7,once,15,TRBD1,TRBV6-2/TRBV6-3,CASSHGGTGLDEQYF,TGTGCCAGCAGCCACGGGGGGACAGGGCTAGACGAGCAGTACTTC
TRBJ2-1,.,13,TRBD2,TRBV5-1,CASSRAGVDEQFF,TGCGCCAGCAGCAGGGCGGGGGTGGATGAGCAGTTCTTC
TRBJ2-7,.,17,TRBD2,TRBV10-2,CASSESSGLAGGYEQYF,TGCGCCAGCAGTGAGTCCTCCGGACTAGCGGGAGGGTACGAGCAGTACTTC
TRBJ2-2,.,15,TRBD1,TRBV6-1,CASSRKGQTTGELFF,TGTGCCAGCAGTCGGAAGGGACAGACCACCGGGGAGCTGTTTTTT
TRBJ1-2,.,13,.,TRBV5-1,CASSLEQRDGYTF,TGCGCCAGCAGCTTGGAACAGAGAGATGGCTACACCTTC
TRBJ2-6,few,18,TRBD1,TRBV28,CASSTTGQGDSGANVLTF,TGTGCCAGCTCCACCACCGGACAGGGCGACTCTGGGGCCAACGTCCTGACTTTC
TRBJ1-3,once,14,.,TRBV6-5,CASSTGGPGNTIYF,TGTGCCAGCAGCACGGGGGGCCCCGGAAACACCATATATTTT
TRBJ2-1,.,16,TRBD2,TRBV24-1,CATSPTGLAGSREQFF,TGTGCCACCAGTCCCACAGGACTAGCGGGGTCTCGTGAGCAGTTCTTC
TRBJ2-7,few,12,.,TRBV3-1/TRBV3-2,CASSQGGYEQYF,TGTGCCAGCAGCCAAGGCGGCTACGAGCAGTACTTC
TRBJ2-1,.,15,.,TRBV11-2,CASSTHPSSYNEQFF,TGTGCCAGCAGCACCCATCCGAGCTCCTACAATGAGCAGTTCTTC
TRBJ1-5,.,16,TRBD1,TRBV5-3,CARSCPGTGWNQPQHF,TGTGCCAGAAGCTGCCCCGGGACAGGGTGGAATCAGCCCCAGCATTTT
TRBJ2-7,.,15,TRBD2,TRBV2,CASSESAGLDYEQYF,TGTGCCAGCAGTGAATCCGCCGGACTAGACTACGAGCAGTACTTC
TRBJ2-1,.,13,.,TRBV19,CASSPLDSNEQFF,TGTGCCAGTAGTCCGCTGGACAGTAATGAGCAGTTCTTC
TRBJ2-5,.,13,.,TRBV19,CASSGSWRETQYF,TGTGCCAGTAGTGGGTCCTGGAGGGAGACCCAGTACTTC
TRBJ2-6,.,17,.,TRBV19,CASSRQASNYGANVLTF,TGTGCCAGTTCCCGACAGGCTTCGAATTATGGGGCCAACGTCCTGACTTTC
TRBJ1-1,few,13,.,TRBV30,CAWSLRARIEAFF,TGTGCCTGGAGCCTCAGGGCCCGCATTGAAGCTTTCTTT
TRBJ2-5,.,15,.,TRBV19,CASSIPFPEEETQYF,TGTGCCAGTAGTATTCCCTTCCCCGAGGAAGAGACCCAGTACTTC
TRBJ1-3,.,13,.,TRBV6-5,CASSRGSGNTIYF,TGTGCCAGCAGTCGGGGGTCTGGAAACACCATATATTTT
TRBJ1-1,.,14,.,TRBV5-1,CASSLVARDTEAFF,TGCGCCAGCAGCTTGGTTGCCAGGGACACTGAAGCTTTCTTT
TRBJ2-3,.,15,TRBD1,TRBV5-4,CASSPPGQGADTQYF,TGTGCCAGCAGCCCTCCGGGACAGGGGGCGGATACGCAGTATTTT
TRBJ2-3,once,15,TRBD2,TRBV30,CAWRVSGTDTDTQYF,TGTGCCTGGAGGGTCAGCGGGACGGACACAGATACGCAGTATTTT
TRBJ2-3,.,12,.,TRBV11-3,CASSQNGDTQYF,TGTGCCAGCAGCCAGAACGGGGATACGCAGTATTTT
TRBJ2-5,.,16,.,TRBV5-4,CASSLGSGAGAETQYF,TGTGCCAGCAGCTTGGGATCAGGGGCGGGAGCGGAGACCCAGTACTTC
TRBJ2-2,.,16,TRBD1,TRBV7-3,CASSPRDRGNTGELFF,TGTGCCAGCAGCCCTCGGGACAGAGGGAACACCGGGGAGCTGTTTTTT
TRBJ2-2,.,14,.,TRBV5-1,CASSFNSDTGELFF,TGCGCCAGCAGCTTCAATTCGGACACCGGGGAGCTGTTTTTT
TRBJ1-2,.,14,TRBD1,TRBV5-4,CASAPGTENYGYTF,TGTGCCAGCGCGCCCGGGACAGAAAACTATGGCTACACCTTC
TRBJ2-1,.,13,.,TRBV19,CASRSGTLNEQFF,TGTGCCAGTAGGTCCGGGACTCTCAATGAGCAGTTCTTC
TRBJ2-7,.,15,TRBD1,TRBV30,CAWAPGQGPPYEQYF,TGTGCCTGGGCCCCGGGACAGGGGCCTCCCTACGAGCAGTACTTC
TRBJ2-2,.,17,TRBD1,TRBV27,CASSLKGQPLNTGELFF,TGTGCCAGCAGTTTAAAGGGACAGCCTTTGAACACCGGGGAGCTGTTTTTT
TRBJ1-2,.,13,.,TRBV6-5,CASRTGQTYGYTF,TGTGCCAGCAGGACAGGACAGACCTATGGCTACACCTTC
TRBJ1-5,.,15,.,TRBV27,CASSTGRSDRQPQHF,TGTGCCAGCAGTACAGGGCGCTCAGATCGGCAGCCCCAGCATTTT
TRBJ1-6,.,14,TRBD1,TRBV5-1,CASSQGQGGSPLHF,TGCGCCAGCAGCCAGGGACAGGGGGGTTCACCCCTCCACTTT
TRBJ2-3,.,13,.,TRBV10-3,CAISESPGDTQYF,TGTGCCATCAGTGAGTCACCAGGGGATACGCAGTATTTT
TRBJ1-1,few,13,TRBD1,TRBV2,CASSRQGSTEAFF,TGTGCCAGCAGTCGACAGGGGAGCACTGAAGCTTTCTTT
TRBJ2-7,.,14,.,TRBV11-2,CASSLGLSSYEQYF,TGTGCCAGCAGCCTGGGACTTAGCTCCTACGAGCAGTACTTC
TRBJ1-1,.,13,.,TRBV12-3/TRBV12-4,CASLARGNTEAFF,TGTGCCAGCCTGGCCAGGGGAAACACTGAAGCTTTCTTT